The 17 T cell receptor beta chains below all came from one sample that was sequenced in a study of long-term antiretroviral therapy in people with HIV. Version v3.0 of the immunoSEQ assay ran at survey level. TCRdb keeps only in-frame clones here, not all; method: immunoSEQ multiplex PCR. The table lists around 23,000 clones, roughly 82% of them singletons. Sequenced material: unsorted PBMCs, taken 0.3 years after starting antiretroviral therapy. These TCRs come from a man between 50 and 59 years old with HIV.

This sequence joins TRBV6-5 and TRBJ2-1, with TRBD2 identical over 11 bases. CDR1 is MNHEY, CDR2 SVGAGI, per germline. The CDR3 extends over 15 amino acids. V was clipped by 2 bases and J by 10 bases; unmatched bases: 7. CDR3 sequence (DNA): TGTGCCAGCAGTTACGGGGGACTAGCGGTTGGAGAGCAGTTCTTC. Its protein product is CASSYGGLAVGEQFF.

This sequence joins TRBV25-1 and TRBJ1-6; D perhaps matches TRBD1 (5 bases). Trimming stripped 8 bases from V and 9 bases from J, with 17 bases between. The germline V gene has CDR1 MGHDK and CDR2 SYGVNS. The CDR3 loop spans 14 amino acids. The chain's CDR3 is CASAEQGASSPLHF. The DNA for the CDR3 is TGTGCCAGCGCGGAGCAGGGCGCGAGTTCACCCCTCCACTTT.

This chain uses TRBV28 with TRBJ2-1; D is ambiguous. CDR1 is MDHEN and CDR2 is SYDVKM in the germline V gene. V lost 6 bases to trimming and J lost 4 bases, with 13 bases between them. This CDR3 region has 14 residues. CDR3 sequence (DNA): TGTGCCAGCAGGCCAGGTCTCGAATACAATGAGCAGTTCTTC. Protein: CASRPGLEYNEQFF.

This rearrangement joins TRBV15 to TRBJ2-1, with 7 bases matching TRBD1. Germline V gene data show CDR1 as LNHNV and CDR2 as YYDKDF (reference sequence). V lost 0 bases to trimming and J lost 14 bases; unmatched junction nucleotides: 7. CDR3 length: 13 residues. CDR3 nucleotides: TGTGCCACCAGCAGAGAAGTCGGCAGGGGGAAGTTCTTC. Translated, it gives CATSREVGRGKFF.

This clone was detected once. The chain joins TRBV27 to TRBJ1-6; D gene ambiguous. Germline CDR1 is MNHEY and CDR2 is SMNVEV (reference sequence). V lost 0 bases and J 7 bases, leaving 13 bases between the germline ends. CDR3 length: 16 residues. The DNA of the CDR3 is TGTGCCAGCAGTTTATCCGGCTGGGCGGAAAATTCACCCCTCCACTTT. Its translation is CASSLSGWAENSPLHF.

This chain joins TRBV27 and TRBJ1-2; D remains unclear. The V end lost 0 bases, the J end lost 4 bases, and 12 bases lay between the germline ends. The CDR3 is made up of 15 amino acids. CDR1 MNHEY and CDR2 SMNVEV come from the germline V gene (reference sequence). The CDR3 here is CASSLSRPGVYGYTF. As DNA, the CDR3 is TGTGCCAGCAGTTTATCGAGGCCCGGTGTCTATGGCTACACCTTC.

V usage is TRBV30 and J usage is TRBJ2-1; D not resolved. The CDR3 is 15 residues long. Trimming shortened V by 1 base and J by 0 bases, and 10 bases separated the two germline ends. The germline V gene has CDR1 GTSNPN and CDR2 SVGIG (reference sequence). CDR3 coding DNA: TGTGCCTGGAGTGGGATTTCCTTCTCCTACAATGAGCAGTTCTTC. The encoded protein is CAWSGISFSYNEQFF.

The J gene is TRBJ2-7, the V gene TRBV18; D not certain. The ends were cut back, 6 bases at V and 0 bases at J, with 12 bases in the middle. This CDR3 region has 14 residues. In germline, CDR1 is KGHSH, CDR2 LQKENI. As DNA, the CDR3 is TGTGCCAGCTCTCCGATTTTGAGCTCCTACGAGCAGTACTTC. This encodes CASSPILSSYEQYF.

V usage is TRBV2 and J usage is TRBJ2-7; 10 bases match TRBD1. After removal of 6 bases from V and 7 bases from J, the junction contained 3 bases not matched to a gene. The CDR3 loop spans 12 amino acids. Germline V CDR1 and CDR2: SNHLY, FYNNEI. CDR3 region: CASRGQGREQYF. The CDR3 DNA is TGTGCCAGCAGGGGACAGGGGAGGGAGCAGTACTTC.

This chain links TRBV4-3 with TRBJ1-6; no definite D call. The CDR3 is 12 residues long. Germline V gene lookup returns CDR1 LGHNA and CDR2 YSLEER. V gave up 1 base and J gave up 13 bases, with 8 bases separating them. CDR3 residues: CASSQVVSPLHF. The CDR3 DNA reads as TGCGCCAGCAGCCAAGTTGTGTCCCCCCTCCACTTT.

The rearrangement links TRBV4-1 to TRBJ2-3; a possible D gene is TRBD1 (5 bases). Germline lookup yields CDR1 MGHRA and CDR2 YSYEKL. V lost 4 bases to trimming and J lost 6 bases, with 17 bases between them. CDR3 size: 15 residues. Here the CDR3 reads CASSRLGFAGDTQYF. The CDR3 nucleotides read TGCGCCAGCAGCCGCCTAGGTTTTGCAGGGGATACGCAGTATTTT.

CDR3 coding DNA: TGTGCCAGCAGCGCCGACAGAGAGACTGAAGCTTTCTTT. It specifies CASSADRETEAFF. The V gene is TRBV7-8, the J gene TRBJ1-1, with TRBD1 as a possible D gene (5 bases). The ends were cut back, 5 bases at V and 5 bases at J, with 12 bases in the middle. There are 13 residues in the CDR3. In germline, CDR1 is SGHVS, CDR2 FQNEAQ. Looking up the rest from reference TRBV7-8 and TRBJ1-1 gives the full variable domain: GAGVSQSPRYKVAKRGQDVALRCDPISGHVSLFWYQQALGQGPEFLTYFQNEAQLDKSGLPSDRFFAERPEGSVSTLKIQRTQQEDSAVYLCASSADRETEAFFGQGTRLTVV.

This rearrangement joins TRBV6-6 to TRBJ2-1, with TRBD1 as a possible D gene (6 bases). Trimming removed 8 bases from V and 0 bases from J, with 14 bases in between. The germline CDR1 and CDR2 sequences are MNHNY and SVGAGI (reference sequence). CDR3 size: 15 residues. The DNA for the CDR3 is TGTGCCAGCTTACACAGGGACGGCTCCTACAATGAGCAGTTCTTC. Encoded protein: CASLHRDGSYNEQFF.

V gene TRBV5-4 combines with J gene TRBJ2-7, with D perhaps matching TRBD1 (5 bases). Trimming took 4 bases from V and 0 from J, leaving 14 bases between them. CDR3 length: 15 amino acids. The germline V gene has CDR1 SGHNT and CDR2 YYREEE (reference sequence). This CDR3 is CASSRWLQGSYEQYF. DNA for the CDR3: TGTGCCAGCAGCCGGTGGTTGCAGGGCTCCTACGAGCAGTACTTC.

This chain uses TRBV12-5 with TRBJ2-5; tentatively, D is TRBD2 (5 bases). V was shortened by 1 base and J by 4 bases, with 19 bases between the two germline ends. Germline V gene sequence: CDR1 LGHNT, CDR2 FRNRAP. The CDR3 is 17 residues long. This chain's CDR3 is CASGLALFGGGGETQYF. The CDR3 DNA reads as TGTGCTAGTGGTTTGGCCTTGTTCGGAGGAGGTGGAGAGACCCAGTACTTC.

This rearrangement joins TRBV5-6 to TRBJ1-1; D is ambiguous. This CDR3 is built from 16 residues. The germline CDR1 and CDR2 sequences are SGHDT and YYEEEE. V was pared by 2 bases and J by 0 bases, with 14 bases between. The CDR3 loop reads CASSFVWDNMNTEAFF. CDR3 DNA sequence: TGTGCCAGCAGCTTTGTCTGGGATAATATGAACACTGAAGCTTTCTTT.

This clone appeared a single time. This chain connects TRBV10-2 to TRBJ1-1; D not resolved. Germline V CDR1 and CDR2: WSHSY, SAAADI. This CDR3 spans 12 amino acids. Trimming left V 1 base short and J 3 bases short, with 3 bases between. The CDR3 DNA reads TGCGCCAGCAGTGAGTTGGACACTGAAGCTTTCTTT. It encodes CASSELDTEAFF.